Each of the 11 T cell receptor beta chains below was sequenced from the same sample in a study of blood T cell repertoires in COVID-19. The assay was immunoSEQ multiplex PCR, and TCRdb's table has in-frame clones only and misses some. This sample carries under 300,000 clones, approximately 85% of them seen once, and the ten largest clones take under 7%. The source material was PBMCs or T cells enriched from blood (not recorded which). Receptors were obtained from a woman aged 50 to 60 who had been exposed to COVID-19.

V is TRBV28 and J is TRBJ1-1; the D is unclear. Germline V gene lookup returns CDR1 MDHEN and CDR2 SYDVKM. The CDR3 extends over 16 amino acids. Trimming stripped 5 bases from V and 1 base from J, with 17 bases between. In DNA form, the CDR3 reads TGTGCCAGCAGTCCAAAAGGAGGGCGAGGGAACACTGAAGCTTTCTTT. Translation: CASSPKGGRGNTEAFF.

The chain carries TRBV6-2 or TRBV6-3 and TRBJ1-1; 9 bases agree with TRBD1. The length of the CDR3 is 14 residues. With 6 bases clipped from V and 7 bases from J, the junction kept 9 bases outside the gene matches. Germline assignment: CDR1 MNHEY and CDR2 SVGEGT. CDR3 sequence reads: CASSATGGGREAFF. The CDR3, as DNA: TGTGCCAGCAGCGCTACAGGGGGCGGACGTGAAGCTTTCTTT.

This chain uses TRBV7-2 with TRBJ2-4, with 9 bases matching TRBD2. Germline assignment: CDR1 SGHTA and CDR2 FQGNSA. The V segment lost 8 bases and the J segment 0 bases; nucleotides outside the gene matches: 5. The CDR3 covers 15 residues. The CDR3 sequence: CASGLAGLAKNIQYF. The CDR3 DNA reads as TGTGCCAGCGGCCTAGCGGGACTAGCCAAAAACATTCAGTACTTC. The variable domain in full, completed from reference TRBV7-2 and TRBJ2-4, reads GAGVSQSPSNKVTEKGKDVELRCDPISGHTALYWYRQSLGQGLEFLIYFQGNSAPDKSGLPSDRFSAERTGGSVSTLTIQRTQQEDSAVYLCASGLAGLAKNIQYFGAGTRLSVL.

This clone was observed once. The chain uses TRBV7-3 and TRBJ2-7, with D perhaps TRBD2 (6 bases). This CDR3 is built from 13 residues. CDR1 is SGHTA and CDR2 is FQGTGA in the germline V gene. V was trimmed by 9 bases and J by 4 bases, leaving 16 bases between them. Written as DNA, the CDR3 is TGTGCCAGAGACCCTCGTGGAGGGTACGAGCAGTACTTC. This encodes CARDPRGGYEQYF.

The rearrangement links TRBV5-1 to TRBJ2-3; TRBD2 matches 9 bases. The germline V gene encodes CDR1 SGHRS and CDR2 YFSETQ. After removal of 4 bases from V and 11 bases from J, the junction contained 17 bases not matched to a gene. The CDR3 extends over 16 amino acids. CDR3 region: CASSPIGVAGATRQYF. The CDR3 nucleotides read TGCGCCAGCAGCCCGATCGGGGTAGCGGGGGCTACGCGGCAGTATTTT.

The chain links TRBV29-1 to TRBJ1-2; D ambiguous. Trimming stripped 0 bases from V and 7 bases from J, with 18 bases between. CDR3 length equals 15 residues. The germline CDR1 and CDR2 sequences are SQVTM and ANQGSEA. The CDR3 loop is CSVEDRGRQASGYTF. In DNA form, the CDR3 reads TGCAGCGTTGAAGATCGGGGAAGGCAGGCATCTGGCTACACCTTC.

The J gene is TRBJ2-2, the V gene TRBV7-9; a possible D gene is TRBD1 (6 bases). Per germline, CDR1 SEHNR and CDR2 FQNEAQ (reference sequence). The V gene lost 3 bases and the J gene lost 3 bases, with 8 bases spanning the gap. CDR3 length equals 14 residues. The CDR3: CASSFGTYTGELFF. The CDR3 region has the DNA TGTGCCAGCAGCTTTGGGACATACACCGGGGAGCTGTTTTTT.

The V gene is TRBV10-1, the J gene TRBJ2-1, with D maybe TRBD1 (6 bases). Trimming removed 4 bases at V and 0 bases at J, with 19 bases between. Germline loops: CDR1 WNHNN, CDR2 SYGVQD (reference sequence). This CDR3 spans 18 amino acids. CDR3 residues: CASSGPPPGHNSYNEQFF. The CDR3 region has the DNA TGCGCCAGCAGTGGGCCACCCCCGGGACACAACTCCTACAATGAGCAGTTCTTC.

This rearrangement joins TRBV5-1 to TRBJ1-1; tentatively, D is TRBD1 (6 bases). Germline lookup yields CDR1 SGHRS and CDR2 YFSETQ. V was clipped by 5 bases and J by 1 base, with 12 bases between them. The CDR3 covers 14 residues. The CDR3 DNA reads TGCGCCAGCAGTTTCAGGGGTGCGAACACTGAAGCTTTCTTT. This codes for CASSFRGANTEAFF.

The gene calls are TRBV3-1 (or the pseudogene TRBV3-2) and TRBJ1-1; D may be TRBD1 (5 bases). V dropped 1 base and J dropped 9 bases, with 9 bases sitting between them. Germline CDR1 and CDR2: LGHDT and YNNKEL (reference sequence). The CDR3 loop spans 12 amino acids. The CDR3 sequence: CASSQVPGKAFF. The CDR3, as DNA: TGTGCCAGCAGCCAAGTTCCAGGGAAAGCTTTCTTT.

The V gene is TRBV7-9, the J gene TRBJ2-7; D ambiguous. Germline V gene data show CDR1 as SEHNR and CDR2 as FQNEAQ (reference sequence). The CDR3 is 13 amino acids. Trimming stripped 5 bases from V and 3 bases from J, with 11 bases between. The CDR3 protein is CASSPEVRYEQYF. In DNA form, the CDR3 reads TGTGCCAGCAGCCCTGAGGTTCGCTACGAGCAGTACTTC.